The 29 T cell receptor beta chains presented below share a single source sample, sequenced in a study of T-cell memory formation after mild COVID-19. TCRdb passed the 5' RACE reads through MiXCR, listing each CDR3 protein once. Among nearly 200,000 distinct CDR3 sequences listed, around 20% were seen once. Sequenced input: PBMCs or a T cell subset sorted from them (not recorded which). These receptors came from an adult woman who had mild COVID-19 (a few samples of this study predate the infection). Cell type and time point are not known.

This clonotype turned up a few times. V gene TRBV5-1 combines with J gene TRBJ2-7, with D tentatively TRBD1 (6 bases). CDR3 length: 13 amino acids. Germline-derived CDR1 and CDR2 are SGHRS and YFSETQ. Trimming removed 6 bases at V and 5 bases at J, with 15 bases between. CDR3 nucleotides: TGCGCCAGCAACCCTTCGGGACACCACGAGCAGTACTTC. Protein: CASNPSGHHEQYF.

The chain links TRBV29-1 to TRBJ1-1, with D possibly being TRBD1 (6 bases). This CDR3 spans 14 amino acids. Per germline, CDR1 SQVTM and CDR2 ANQGSEA. Trimming stripped 2 bases from V and 4 bases from J, with 14 bases between. The CDR3 protein is CSVEHRVSFTEAFF. CDR3 nucleotides: TGCAGCGTTGAACACAGGGTATCCTTCACTGAAGCTTTCTTT.

V gene TRBV7-2 combines with J gene TRBJ2-1; 9 bases are shared with TRBD2. With 5 bases clipped from V and 1 base from J, the junction kept 6 bases outside the gene matches. This CDR3 spans 16 amino acids. Germline V gene data show CDR1 as SGHTA and CDR2 as FQGNSA. The chain's CDR3 is CASSLRGGGSYNEQFF. The CDR3 DNA reads as TGTGCCAGCAGCCTGCGGGGGGGCGGGTCCTACAATGAGCAGTTCTTC.

The sample holds one count of this clonotype. V usage is TRBV4-1 and J usage is TRBJ2-4; 8 bases map to TRBD1. Germline V gene lookup returns CDR1 MGHRA and CDR2 YSYEKL. The CDR3 is made up of 17 amino acids. With V trimmed by 2 bases and J by 1 base, 7 bases remained unmatched. The CDR3 loop is CASSQPLTGAAKNIQYF. CDR3 bases: TGCGCCAGCAGCCAACCCTTGACAGGGGCGGCCAAAAACATTCAGTACTTC.

This clonotype has a handful of counts. The chain couples TRBV10-3 to TRBJ2-3; D possibly corresponds to TRBD2 (8 bases). The V end lost 4 bases, the J end lost 11 bases, and 22 bases lay between the germline ends. This CDR3 has 15 residues. CDR1 ENHRY and CDR2 SYGVKD come from the germline V gene. CDR3 loop: CAISAGQEPTSVQYF. Written as DNA, the CDR3 is TGTGCCATCAGTGCAGGACAGGAACCGACTAGCGTGCAGTATTTT.

V and J are TRBV20-1 and TRBJ2-7, with a weak D call TRBD1 (6 bases). Trimming cost V 4 bases and J 3 bases, with 16 bases left between them. CDR1 is DFQATT, CDR2 SNEGSKA, per germline (reference sequence). This CDR3 region has 14 residues. CDR3 sequence (DNA): TGCAGTGCTAAAACGGGACATGCACTCTACGAGCAGTACTTC. Translation gives CSAKTGHALYEQYF.

This clonotype turned up a few times. V gene TRBV15 combines with J gene TRBJ1-2; D remains unclear. The CDR3 sequence is 13 residues long. Trimming cost V 5 bases and J 0 bases, with 7 bases left between them. Germline values: CDR1 LNHNV, CDR2 YYDKDF (reference sequence). CDR3 protein: CATSPGANYGYTF. The CDR3 DNA follows: TGTGCCACCAGCCCCGGGGCTAACTATGGCTACACCTTC. Full variable domain (missing parts from reference TRBV15 and TRBJ1-2): DAMVIQNPRYQVTQFGKPVTLSCSQTLNHNVMYWYQQKSSQAPKLLFHYYDKDFNNEADTPDNFQSRRPNTSFCFLDIRSPGLGDTAMYLCATSPGANYGYTFGSGTRLTVV.

The CDR3 region is CASSPDRVNSYGYTF. The CDR3 nucleotides are TGTGCCAGCAGCCCCGACAGGGTTAATAGCTATGGCTACACCTTC. The chain couples TRBV12-3 or TRBV12-4 to TRBJ1-2; 7 bases are shared with TRBD1. Losses at the gene ends were 6 bases for V and 4 bases for J; bases not matched to a gene: 11. The CDR3 runs to 15 residues.

This clonotype was picked up a small number of times. The genes are TRBV10-3 and TRBJ2-3; the match to TRBD1 covers 7 bases. The CDR3 is made up of 17 amino acids. V lost 0 bases and J lost 2; bases outside the gene matches: 8. CDR1 ENHRY and CDR2 SYGVKD come from the germline V gene. Here the CDR3 reads CAISESAPGQITDTQYF. In nucleotides, the CDR3 is TGTGCCATCAGTGAGTCCGCTCCGGGACAGATCACAGATACGCAGTATTTT.

This clonotype was recorded only once. The rearrangement uses TRBV7-2 and TRBJ1-5, with 8 bases that match TRBD1. Germline V gene lookup returns CDR1 SGHTA and CDR2 FQGNSA. The CDR3 is 14 residues long. V trimming: 1 base; J trimming: 7 bases; junction bases outside the gene matches: 3. The CDR3 protein is CASSLDGQGQPQHF. CDR3 bases: TGTGCCAGCAGCTTAGATGGACAGGGCCAGCCCCAGCATTTT. Based on the CDR3 plus reference TRBV7-2 and TRBJ1-5, the full variable domain is GAGVSQSPSNKVTEKGKDVELRCDPISGHTALYWYRQSLGQGLEFLIYFQGNSAPDKSGLPSDRFSAERTGGSVSTLTIQRTQQEDSAVYLCASSLDGQGQPQHFGDGTRLSIL.

This clonotype has a handful of counts. V gene TRBV12-3 or TRBV12-4 combines with J gene TRBJ2-4; TRBD2 matches 7 bases. This CDR3 contains 14 residues. J lost 7 bases, V lost 6 bases, and 9 bases had no gene match. CDR3 amino acids: CASSPPGGRNIQYF. The CDR3 nucleotides read TGTGCCAGCAGCCCACCGGGAGGCCGGAACATTCAGTACTTC.

The chain carries TRBV12-3 or TRBV12-4 and TRBJ1-3; the D is unclear. Trimming stripped 5 bases from V and 14 bases from J, with 13 bases between. The CDR3 contains 11 residues. The CDR3 spells CASSPGPKLYF. The CDR3 DNA follows: TGTGCCAGCAGTCCCGGACCCAAACTATATTTT.

In this sample, this clonotype turned up once. The rearrangement uses TRBV6-1 and TRBJ1-2; 9 bases fit TRBD1. Germline V gene lookup returns CDR1 MNHNS and CDR2 SASEGT. Trimming took 8 bases from V and 0 from J; bases not matched to a gene: 13. This CDR3 is 17 amino acids long. The DNA of the CDR3 is TGTGCCAGCCAAGGGGACAGGGCCCTTCGTCCTAACTATGGCTACACCTTC. This gives the protein CASQGDRALRPNYGYTF.

Only a few counts were recorded for this clonotype. Here the CDR3 reads CASRPRAGGETQYF. CDR3 bases: TGTGCCAGCAGACCTCGGGCAGGTGGGGAGACCCAGTACTTC. This chain connects TRBV6-1 to TRBJ2-5; D is unresolved. This CDR3 region has 14 residues. CDR1 is MNHNS, CDR2 SASEGT, per germline. Trimming removed 6 bases at V and 5 bases at J, with 16 bases between.

The rearrangement joins TRBV9 to TRBJ2-5; D is unresolved. The CDR3 totals 13 residues. V was cut by 3 bases and J by 1 base, with 7 bases left in between. CDR1 SGDLS and CDR2 YYNGEE come from the germline V gene. CDR3 sequence reads: CASSANSQETQYF. In DNA, the CDR3 is TGTGCCAGCAGCGCCAACAGCCAAGAGACCCAGTACTTC.

This clonotype was seen a handful of times. This chain connects TRBV20-1 to TRBJ2-3, with 12 positions matching TRBD2. This CDR3 has 14 amino acids. Germline V CDR1 and CDR2: DFQATT, SNEGSKA (reference sequence). The V gene end was trimmed by 4 bases and the J gene end by 5 bases; junction bases not matched to a gene: 4. The CDR3 here is CSATSGGAEDTQYF. In DNA form, the CDR3 reads TGCAGTGCTACTAGCGGGGGGGCAGAAGATACGCAGTATTTT.

This clonotype was recorded at least ten times. The chain is built from TRBV2 and TRBJ2-4; 9 bases match TRBD2. Germline CDR1 and CDR2: SNHLY and FYNNEI. The CDR3 totals 15 residues. V shed 6 bases and J 7 bases; nucleotides not matched to a gene: 10. CDR3 DNA sequence: TGTGCCAGCAGGATCGAGGCTAGCGGGAAGAACATTCAGTACTTC. Translating it yields CASRIEASGKNIQYF.

This chain connects TRBV20-1 to TRBJ2-2, with a tentative D call TRBD2 (5 bases). Germline values: CDR1 DFQATT, CDR2 SNEGSKA (reference sequence). This CDR3 has 16 amino acids. V lost 0 bases and J lost 0, with 11 bases in between. The CDR3 DNA sequence: TGCAGTGCTAGAGATTATTTCGGGACGAACACCGGGGAGCTGTTTTTT. Its translation is CSARDYFGTNTGELFF.

In this sample, this clonotype turned up a few times. The chain has TRBV19 and TRBJ2-2; TRBD2 aligns across 16 bases. This CDR3 spans 18 amino acids. Per the germline V gene, CDR1 is LNHDA and CDR2 is SQIVND (reference sequence). The ends lost 3 bases at V and 5 bases at J; junction bases unmatched: 6. The CDR3 is CASSIGTSGRARTGELFF. Written as DNA, the CDR3 is TGTGCCAGTAGTATCGGGACTAGCGGGAGGGCCCGTACCGGGGAGCTGTTTTTT. The full variable domain, its missing parts supplied by reference TRBV19 and TRBJ2-2, is DGGITQSPKYLFRKEGQNVTLSCEQNLNHDAMYWYRQDPGQGLRLIYYSQIVNDFQKGDIAEGYSVSREKKESFPLTVTSAQKNPTAFYLCASSIGTSGRARTGELFFGEGSRLTVL.

The rearrangement joins TRBV3-1 to TRBJ1-2; D is uncertain. Germline V lookup: CDR1 LGHDT, CDR2 YNNKEL (reference sequence). The CDR3 runs to 14 residues. Trimming shortened V by 4 bases and J by 8 bases, and 17 bases separated the two germline ends. In DNA form, the CDR3 reads TGTGCCAGCAGCCCGGGCCTCCTTTCGGGGGGCTACACCTTC. This gives the protein CASSPGLLSGGYTF.

The chain links TRBV20-1 to TRBJ1-1, with D perhaps TRBD1 (5 bases). With 3 bases removed from V and 5 bases from J, the gap between germline ends came to 22 bases. From germline, CDR1 is DFQATT and CDR2 SNEGSKA (reference sequence). The CDR3 runs to 16 residues. The CDR3 sequence: CSASPRGPSSITEAFF. The CDR3 DNA reads as TGCAGTGCTAGCCCAAGGGGACCCTCCTCGATTACTGAAGCTTTCTTT.

In this sample, this clonotype turned up a few times. The chain uses TRBV20-1 and TRBJ1-2; D uncertain. The CDR3 runs 12 residues. CDR1 is DFQATT, CDR2 SNEGSKA, per germline (reference sequence). The V end was cut by 2 bases, the J end by 5 bases, with 9 bases between. In DNA form, the CDR3 reads TGCAGTGCTAGACCACACGCTTATGGCTACACCTTC. Its protein product is CSARPHAYGYTF.

This clonotype has more than one count but fewer than ten. The rearrangement uses TRBV2 and TRBJ2-7; TRBD2 matches 11 bases. V lost 4 bases to trimming and J lost 4 bases; unmatched junction nucleotides: 3. Looked up from germline, CDR1 is SNHLY and CDR2 is FYNNEI. The CDR3 has 14 amino acids. The CDR3 DNA reads TGTGCCAGCAGTGTAGCGGGGGGGCCTTACGAGCAGTACTTC. It specifies CASSVAGGPYEQYF.

The rearrangement links TRBV7-2 to TRBJ2-3; 9 bases align to TRBD2. This CDR3 has 15 residues. Trimming cost V 5 bases and J 5 bases; bases outside gene matches: 8. CDR1 is SGHTA and CDR2 is FQGNSA in the germline V gene. The CDR3 DNA reads TGTGCCAGCAGCGTATTTAGCGGGGGCGGAGATACGCAGTATTTT. It yields the protein CASSVFSGGGDTQYF.

This clonotype showed up many times. The J gene is TRBJ1-5, the V gene TRBV3-1; D remains unclear. The CDR3 has 19 amino acids. The germline gives CDR1 LGHDT, CDR2 YNNKEL (reference sequence). The V end lost 1 base, the J end lost 3 bases, and 22 bases lay between the germline ends. This CDR3 is CASSQGLLRVRSYNQPQHF. CDR3 nucleotides: TGTGCCAGCAGCCAAGGCCTCCTGCGGGTCCGCTCGTACAATCAGCCCCAGCATTTT.

The genes are TRBV29-1 and TRBJ2-5; 9 positions match TRBD1. CDR1 SQVTM and CDR2 ANQGSEA come from the germline V gene. The CDR3 sequence is 14 residues long. V lost 6 bases, J lost 5 bases, and 10 bases stayed unmatched. The CDR3 region has the DNA TGCAGCGTGGGGGGGACAGGGCTGTGGGAGACCCAGTACTTC. Its protein is CSVGGTGLWETQYF.

This clonotype was recorded a few times. The chain joins TRBV19 to TRBJ1-2; possible D gene TRBD1, 5 bases. Germline CDR1 is LNHDA and CDR2 is SQIVND (reference sequence). V dropped 1 base and J dropped 4 bases, with 10 bases sitting between them. The CDR3 consists of 14 residues. CDR3 DNA sequence: TGTGCCAGTAGTATAGCCAGGGCCGGCTATGGCTACACCTTC. Translation gives CASSIARAGYGYTF.

This chain joins TRBV27 and TRBJ1-1; no reliable D call. Trimming cost V 0 bases and J 9 bases, with 11 bases left between them. The CDR3 length is 13 residues. Germline V gene lookup returns CDR1 MNHEY and CDR2 SMNVEV (reference sequence). CDR3 sequence (DNA): TGTGCCAGCAGTTTATCCGGGCCTAACAAAGCTTTCTTT. Amino acid sequence: CASSLSGPNKAFF.

This clonotype occurred a few times. This chain connects TRBV11-3 to TRBJ2-7; TRBD1 agrees at 7 bases. The V and J ends lost 3 bases and 2 bases, in that order; junction bases with no gene match: 7. Germline CDR1 SGHNT, CDR2 YENEEA. This CDR3 is built from 15 residues. CDR3 in DNA: TGTGCCAGCAGCTTTGACAGGGACCTACCCTACGAGCAGTACTTC. It yields the protein CASSFDRDLPYEQYF.